The present T cell receptor (beta chain) was sequenced within a study of blood T cell repertoires in COVID-19. Overall study: Italy, Spain and the United States were the sources of the convalescent and acute COVID-19 samples. The cDNA or gDNA used as material had been derived from T cells, B-cell-depleted T cells, or PBMCs.

The germline V gene has CDR1 SGHDN and CDR2 FVKESK. The CDR3 runs to 13 residues. V lost 2 bases, J lost 5 bases, and 9 bases lay in between. In the study's own analysis: From reference gene primer amplification, estimates of nucleated cell counts were derived. Only in-frame clones appear in the TCRdb table, and some are missing; sequencing was by immunoSEQ multiplex PCR. For V, J and clone size, that table is used; D and trimming come from the DNA. This sample has roughly 56,000 clones, with around 93% found just once. Sequencing input: peripheral blood. The V and J genes are TRBV14 and TRBJ2-5, with D maybe TRBD1 (5 bases). This TCR derives from a man aged 50-59 years with active COVID-19. The CDR3 sequence is CASSQQGFETQYF. The CDR3 DNA follows: TGTGCCAGCAGCCAACAGGGTTTTGAGACCCAGTACTTC.